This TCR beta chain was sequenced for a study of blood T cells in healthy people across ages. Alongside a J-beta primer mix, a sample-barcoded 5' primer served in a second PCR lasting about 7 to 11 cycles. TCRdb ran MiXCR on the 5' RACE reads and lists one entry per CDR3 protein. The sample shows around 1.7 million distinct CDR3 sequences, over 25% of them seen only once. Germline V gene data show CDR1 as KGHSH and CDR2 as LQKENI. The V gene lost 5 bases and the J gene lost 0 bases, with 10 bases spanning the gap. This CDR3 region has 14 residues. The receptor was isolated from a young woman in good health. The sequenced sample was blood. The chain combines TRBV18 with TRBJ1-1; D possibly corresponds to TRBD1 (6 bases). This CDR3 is CASSADRMNTEAFF. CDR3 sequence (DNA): TGTGCCAGCTCAGCCGACAGGATGAACACTGAAGCTTTCTTT.